This T cell receptor beta chain emerged from a study of CD8 T cells in ankylosing spondylitis. Making use of molecular barcodes, quantitative 5'-RACE generated TCR beta libraries. TCRdb re-analysed the 5' RACE reads in MiXCR, keeping a single row per CDR3 protein. The sample gives 400,000 to 450,000 distinct CDR3 sequences, roughly a sixth of which show up once; over 0.9% is in the top ten. This clonotype was observed a few times. Its antigen is still unknown. Whole-study findings and limits: CD8+ by phenotype, disease-linked clones were relatively rare in peripheral blood. Ankylosing spondylitis blood appeared to carry a characteristic TCR beta motif of several highly homologous variants. Reactive arthritis synovial fluid and blood were previously reported to contain some motif variants.

The CDR3 runs to 12 residues. V was cut by 3 bases and J by 7 bases, with 13 bases left in between. In germline, CDR1 is DFQATT, CDR2 SNEGSKA (reference sequence). The chain links TRBV20-1 to TRBJ2-7; no clear D. The receptor's source is a male donor with ankylosing spondylitis. The specimen was blood, either unsorted or a sorted T cell fraction (not recorded which). CDR3 loop: CSAREFPPEQYF. Here the CDR3 DNA reads TGCAGTGCTAGGGAATTCCCGCCTGAGCAGTACTTC.